The rows below give T cell receptor beta chains drawn from one sample of a study of T cells after yellow fever vaccination. Using its own MiXCR run on the 5' RACE reads, TCRdb lists one record per CDR3 protein. Among approximately 350,000 distinct CDR3 sequences listed, 11% were seen once. The source material was PBMCs, sampled on the day of the first yellow fever vaccination. The receptors here all came from a man younger than 35 who received the YFV17D yellow fever vaccine. Each CDR3 is given with its conserved first and last residue. The order of the fields is D gene, J gene, V gene, clone size, CDR3 protein, CDR3 DNA. D genes are given only for firm matches. The size field is filled for only some rows; it gives once, few, many or a size class.

TRBD1 | TRBJ2-6 | TRBV12-3/TRBV12-4 | once | CASRDPGQGTTGANVLTF | TGTGCCAGCAGGGACCCGGGACAGGGGACCACTGGGGCCAACGTCCTGACTTTC
. | TRBJ2-3 | TRBV7-2 | . | CASSNQGGGGSDTQYF | TGTGCCAGCAGCAACCAAGGGGGGGGAGGGTCGGATACGCAGTATTTT
TRBD1 | TRBJ2-5 | TRBV6-2/TRBV6-3 | . | CASSSRTGGRETQYF | TGTGCCAGCAGTTCGCGAACAGGGGGTCGGGAGACCCAGTACTTC
. | TRBJ1-3 | TRBV7-2 | few | CASSPRRPGYMGNTIYF | TGTGCCAGCAGCCCCCGCCGCCCCGGCTATATGGGAAACACCATATATTTT
TRBD2 | TRBJ2-3 | TRBV7-8 | few | CASSLALLAGGTDTQYF | TGTGCCAGCAGCTTAGCGCTACTAGCGGGGGGCACAGATACGCAGTATTTT
. | TRBJ2-7 | TRBV3-1 | . | CASSQDFHYEQYF | TGTGCCAGCAGCCAAGATTTTCATTACGAGCAGTACTTC
. | TRBJ2-1 | TRBV20-1 | few | CSARDPAGASYNEQFF | TGCAGTGCTAGAGATCCCGCGGGGGCCTCCTACAATGAGCAGTTCTTC
. | TRBJ1-1 | TRBV20-1 | . | CSARDLGTEAFF | TGCAGTGCTAGAGATCTGGGGACTGAAGCTTTCTTT
. | TRBJ1-4 | TRBV3-1 | few | CASSQDIGRGNEKLFF | TGTGCCAGCAGCCAAGATATCGGACGGGGAAATGAAAAACTGTTTTTT
TRBD2 | TRBJ2-5 | TRBV20-1 | . | CSALTSGGPQETQYF | TGCAGTGCTCTGACTAGCGGGGGCCCACAAGAGACCCAGTACTTC
. | TRBJ2-2 | TRBV6-5 | many | CASSYQGLSNTGELFF | TGTGCCAGCAGTTACCAGGGACTGTCGAACACCGGGGAGCTGTTTTTT
. | TRBJ1-4 | TRBV9 | . | CASSGQGKGGEKLFF | TGTGCCAGCAGCGGCCAGGGAAAAGGGGGTGAAAAACTGTTTTTT
TRBD2 | TRBJ2-3 | TRBV6-2/TRBV6-3 | few | CASSYSTSRPGDTQYF | TGTGCCAGCAGTTACTCGACTAGCCGTCCGGGAGATACGCAGTATTTT
. | TRBJ2-1 | TRBV20-1 | . | CSASSDYNQQFF | TGCAGTGCTAGTTCGGATTACAATCAGCAGTTCTTC
. | TRBJ2-5 | TRBV7-2 | . | CASSLGQFLETQYF | TGTGCCAGCAGCTTAGGGCAGTTTCTAGAGACCCAGTACTTC
TRBD2 | TRBJ2-1 | TRBV5-1 | many | CAITESSSGVYNEQFF | TGCGCCATCACAGAGAGCTCTAGCGGGGTTTACAATGAGCAGTTCTTC
TRBD1 | TRBJ2-1 | TRBV7-3 | . | CASSLTQGDNEQFF | TGTGCCAGCAGCTTAACGCAGGGGGATAATGAGCAGTTCTTC
TRBD2 | TRBJ2-3 | TRBV4-1 | . | CASSQSLIRGGTQYF | TGCGCCAGCAGCCAATCCTTGATACGCGGGGGTACGCAGTATTTT
. | TRBJ1-2 | TRBV4-2 | . | CASSKTGGANYGYTF | TGTGCCAGCAGCAAGACAGGTGGAGCTAACTATGGCTACACCTTC
. | TRBJ2-5 | TRBV7-2 | few | CASSLKGHGRVQETQYF | TGTGCCAGCAGCTTAAAGGGGCATGGCAGAGTTCAAGAGACCCAGTACTTC
. | TRBJ1-5 | TRBV5-6 | . | CASSLWFSEENQPQHF | TGTGCCAGCAGCTTGTGGTTTTCCGAGGAAAATCAGCCCCAGCATTTT
. | TRBJ1-1 | TRBV6-6 | . | CASRIRANEAFF | TGTGCCAGCAGGATCCGGGCAAATGAAGCTTTCTTT
TRBD2 | TRBJ2-7 | TRBV7-8 | . | CASSPPYGTSGYEQYF | TGTGCCAGCAGCCCCCCATACGGGACTAGCGGGTACGAGCAGTACTTC
. | TRBJ2-5 | TRBV20-1 | . | CSARDRLRGQETQYF | TGCAGTGCTAGAGATAGGTTGAGGGGGCAAGAGACCCAGTACTTC
. | TRBJ2-5 | TRBV7-9 | . | CASSNYRATQETQYF | TGTGCCAGCAGCAACTACAGAGCTACCCAAGAGACCCAGTACTTC
. | TRBJ2-1 | TRBV23-1 | . | CASSPGHETDNEQFF | TGCGCCAGCAGTCCGGGACACGAGACAGACAATGAGCAGTTCTTC
. | TRBJ1-6 | TRBV12-3/TRBV12-4 | . | CASSLQGSGNSPLHF | TGTGCCAGCAGTCTCCAGGGAAGTGGGAATTCACCCCTCCACTTT
. | TRBJ2-1 | TRBV7-3 | . | CASSVGGDNEQFF | TGTGCCAGCAGTGTAGGGGGTGACAATGAGCAGTTCTTC
TRBD1 | TRBJ1-5 | TRBV30 | few | CAWSRTGMGRQPQHF | TGTGCCTGGAGCCGGACAGGGATGGGACGGCAGCCCCAGCATTTT
. | TRBJ2-1 | TRBV7-2 | few | CASSPRQRGDEQFF | TGTGCCAGCAGCCCCCGCCAGAGGGGGGACGAGCAGTTCTTC
. | TRBJ1-1 | TRBV18 | . | CASSTERRSGNTEAFF | TGTGCCAGCTCAACTGAACGGCGGAGCGGTAACACTGAAGCTTTCTTT